This TCR beta chain was captured by sequencing in a study of beta chain features in type 1 diabetes. V dropped 2 bases and J dropped 2 bases, with 11 bases sitting between them. Germline CDR1 is LGHNA and CDR2 is YSLEER. There are 15 residues in the CDR3. Expressed TCRB transcripts were sequenced after all isolated RNA was converted to cDNA. The method was immunoSEQ multiplex PCR; TCRdb's version includes in-frame clones alone and lacks a portion of them. The repertoire includes 250,000 or so clones, about 63% of them detected once, and 0.053% sits in the top ten. The sequenced sample was naive CD4+ T cells from blood. This receptor was taken from a man aged 25-45 years in good health. The gene calls are TRBV4-3 and TRBJ2-3; maybe TRBD2 (5 bases). The CDR3 reads CASSQRERDTDTQYF. For the CDR3, the DNA is TGCGCCAGCAGCCAAAGGGAGAGGGACACAGATACGCAGTATTTT.